These 19 T cell receptor beta chains came from one sample sequenced in a study of PD-L1 blockade in urothelial cancer. Repertoires were generated with immunoSEQ multiplex PCR, while TCRdb's copy carries only in-frame clones and drops some. The data show approximately 41,000 clones, with around four fifths seen just once and 13% to 15% held by the top ten. The sample's time point: pretreatment peripheral blood. Sample: PBMCs, taken around atezolizumab (anti-PD-L1) treatment. These receptors all come from a man at least 80 years old with urothelial cancer.

CDR3 sequence: CASSYQGTGQETQYF. The CDR3, as DNA: TGTGCCAGCAGTTACCAGGGGACAGGACAAGAGACCCAGTACTTC. The chain joins TRBV6-5 to TRBJ2-5; 8 nucleotides align to TRBD1. The CDR3 has 15 amino acids. Per the germline V gene, CDR1 is MNHEY and CDR2 is SVGAGI. V was clipped by 2 bases and J by 2 bases; unmatched bases: 4.

This clone appeared a few times. The chain recombines TRBV21-1 with TRBJ2-1; TRBD2 is taken as the D call from the table, unchecked against the DNA. TRBV21-1 is a recognized pseudogene. The CDR3 contains 11 residues. The CDR3: CAGGVYNEQFF. CDR3 coding DNA: TGTGCCGGGGGGGTCTACAATGAGCAGTTCTTC.

This clone was seen only once. The rearrangement links TRBV25-1 to TRBJ2-1, with D perhaps matching TRBD1 (6 bases). From germline, CDR1 is MGHDK and CDR2 SYGVNS. The CDR3 is made up of 17 amino acids. V dropped 4 bases and J dropped 0 bases, with 16 bases sitting between them. The CDR3 region has the DNA TGTGCCAGCAGTGCTCCGGGACACGTTCTCTCCTACAATGAGCAGTTCTTC. This gives the protein CASSAPGHVLSYNEQFF.

The CDR3 bases are TGTGCCAGTAGTAAGGTTAGCGGACCACTCTACGAGCAGTACTTC. Amino acid sequence: CASSKVSGPLYEQYF. J is TRBJ2-7 and V is TRBV19; perhaps TRBD2 as D (6 bases). This CDR3 region has 15 residues. V lost 4 bases and J 3 bases, leaving 16 bases between the germline ends. CDR1 LNHDA and CDR2 SQIVND come from the germline V gene (reference sequence).

This clone was detected only once. The V gene is TRBV5-4, the J gene TRBJ2-3, with 9 bases identical to TRBD2. The CDR3 length is 14 residues. V lost 3 bases and J lost 5; bases outside the gene matches: 4. Per germline, CDR1 SGHNT and CDR2 YYREEE (reference sequence). Here the CDR3 DNA reads TGTGCCAGCAGCTCCGGACTAGCGAAAGATACGCAGTATTTT. Protein: CASSSGLAKDTQYF.

The chain combines TRBV10-3 with TRBJ2-7; maybe TRBD1 (6 bases). CDR3 length equals 15 residues. Trimming cost V 5 bases and J 5 bases, with 19 bases left between them. From germline, CDR1 is ENHRY and CDR2 SYGVKD. The CDR3 here is CAISYTGQGNNEQYF. CDR3 bases: TGTGCCATCAGTTACACGGGACAAGGGAACAACGAGCAGTACTTC.

The table lists this clone with a few counts. V gene TRBV19 combines with J gene TRBJ2-5; the match to TRBD1 covers 8 bases. CDR3 length: 14 residues. The junction had 7 bases not matched to a gene; V was cut back by 5 bases and J by 5 bases. CDR1 and CDR2 (germline): LNHDA, SQIVND (reference sequence). The CDR3 reads CASSDRGVFETQYF. CDR3 nucleotide sequence: TGTGCCAGTAGTGACAGGGGAGTCTTCGAGACCCAGTACTTC.

The genes are TRBV6-6 and TRBJ2-1; 8 bases are a match to TRBD2. The trim removed 7 bases at V and 10 bases at J, leaving 12 bases unmatched. The CDR3 is 14 residues long. The germline V gene encodes CDR1 MNHNY and CDR2 SVGAGI (reference sequence). CDR3 residues: CASNPGGPGYEQFF. In DNA, the CDR3 is TGTGCCAGCAATCCGGGAGGGCCGGGCTACGAGCAGTTCTTC.

This chain joins TRBV4-2 and TRBJ2-1; 7 bases are a match to TRBD2. This CDR3 has 16 amino acids. Germline V gene lookup returns CDR1 LGHNA and CDR2 YNFKEQ. V was pared by 4 bases and J by 3 bases, with 9 bases of the junction left unmatched. DNA for the CDR3: TGTGCCAGCAGCCCCCAGCCAAGCGGGAACTACAATGAGCAGTTCTTC. Amino acids: CASSPQPSGNYNEQFF.

The chain couples TRBV7-9 to TRBJ2-2; D unclear. The V end lost 7 bases, the J end lost 7 bases, and 10 bases lay between the germline ends. This CDR3 has 12 amino acids. Germline values: CDR1 SEHNR, CDR2 FQNEAQ (reference sequence). The CDR3 nucleotides read TGTGCCAGCACCCCCCAGAACGGGGAGCTGTTTTTT. It codes for CASTPQNGELFF.

This chain links TRBV5-6 with TRBJ2-3; TRBD2 matches at 16 bases. Trimming took 4 bases from V and 4 from J; bases not matched to a gene: 9. Germline assignment: CDR1 SGHDT and CDR2 YYEEEE. The length of the CDR3 is 18 residues. CDR3 DNA: TGTGCCAGCAGCGGGGGACTAGCGGGAGGGCCTTCTCCAGATACGCAGTATTTT. This gives the protein CASSGGLAGGPSPDTQYF.

V gene TRBV18 combines with J gene TRBJ2-3, with 11 bases lining up with TRBD2. Germline V gene data show CDR1 as KGHSH and CDR2 as LQKENI. The CDR3 totals 15 residues. The V gene end was trimmed by 8 bases and the J gene end by 4 bases; junction bases not matched to a gene: 8. The CDR3: CASGELAGVADTQYF. The DNA of the CDR3 is TGTGCCAGCGGGGAACTAGCGGGAGTTGCAGATACGCAGTATTTT. The full variable domain, in which reference TRBV18 and TRBJ2-3 provide the parts outside the CDR3, is NAGVMQNPRHLVRRRGQEARLRCSPMKGHSHVYWYRQLPEEGLKFMVYLQKENIIDESGMPKERFSAEFPKEGPSILRIQQVVRGDSAAYFCASGELAGVADTQYFGPGTRLTVL.

Written as DNA, the CDR3 is TGCAGTGCTAGTTACACAGATACGCAGTATTTT. Protein: CSASYTDTQYF. The rearrangement joins TRBV20-1 to TRBJ2-3; D is unclear. CDR3 length: 11 residues. CDR1 is DFQATT, CDR2 SNEGSKA, per germline (reference sequence). V lost 3 bases and J lost 2, with 3 bases in between.

This clone was recorded only once. V usage is TRBV5-1 and J usage is TRBJ2-3, with D perhaps TRBD2 (5 bases). CDR3 length: 16 residues. Germline CDR1 reads SGHRS; CDR2 reads YFSETQ. Trimming shortened V by 6 bases and J by 1 base, and 18 bases separated the two germline ends. The CDR3 here is CASTPVPSGRTDTQYF. CDR3 coding DNA: TGCGCCAGCACCCCGGTCCCCAGCGGACGCACAGATACGCAGTATTTT.

Here the CDR3 reads CASTMDRGLYGYTF. CDR3 coding DNA: TGTGCCAGTACCATGGACAGGGGGCTCTATGGCTACACCTTC. The V call is TRBV19, the J call TRBJ1-2; TRBD1 matches 11 bases. The germline V gene has CDR1 LNHDA and CDR2 SQIVND (reference sequence). V lost 7 bases to trimming and J lost 4 bases; unmatched junction nucleotides: 5. The length of the CDR3 is 14 residues.

This chain links TRBV5-8 with TRBJ2-7, with 7 bases matching TRBD2. CDR1 is SGHTS, CDR2 YDEGEE, per germline. J lost 3 bases, V lost 4 bases, and 7 bases had no gene match. The CDR3 is 14 residues long. CDR3 coding DNA: TGTGCCAGCAGCCCCCGACTAGCTAGCTACGAGCAGTACTTC. Translated, it gives CASSPRLASYEQYF.

By sample fraction, this clone is medium-sized. The CDR3 DNA reads TGTGCCAGCAGTGACTCGGGAGTAGGTGAGCAGTTCTTC. Translated, it gives CASSDSGVGEQFF. The rearrangement joins TRBV6-4 to TRBJ2-1, with D perhaps TRBD2 (5 bases). V gave up 0 bases and J gave up 9 bases, with 9 bases separating them. Germline CDR1 reads MRHNA; CDR2 reads SNTAGT. The CDR3 loop spans 13 amino acids.

The chain is built from TRBV18 and TRBJ1-5; possible D gene TRBD1, 5 bases. Per germline, CDR1 KGHSH and CDR2 LQKENI. V was clipped by 5 bases and J by 4 bases, with 9 bases between them. The CDR3 is 13 residues long. CDR3 in amino acids: CASSGQENQPQHF. The CDR3 nucleotides are TGTGCCAGCTCAGGACAAGAGAATCAGCCCCAGCATTTT.

The chain carries TRBV29-1 and TRBJ2-2, with D possibly TRBD2 on 6 matching bases. CDR3 size: 15 residues. The germline V and J ends were trimmed by 1 base and 2 bases, with 11 bases remaining between them. CDR1 and CDR2 from the germline V gene are SQVTM and ANQGSEA. For the CDR3, the DNA is TGCAGCGTTGAAGTACGGGAGCTAAACACCGGGGAGCTGTTTTTT. Protein: CSVEVRELNTGELFF.